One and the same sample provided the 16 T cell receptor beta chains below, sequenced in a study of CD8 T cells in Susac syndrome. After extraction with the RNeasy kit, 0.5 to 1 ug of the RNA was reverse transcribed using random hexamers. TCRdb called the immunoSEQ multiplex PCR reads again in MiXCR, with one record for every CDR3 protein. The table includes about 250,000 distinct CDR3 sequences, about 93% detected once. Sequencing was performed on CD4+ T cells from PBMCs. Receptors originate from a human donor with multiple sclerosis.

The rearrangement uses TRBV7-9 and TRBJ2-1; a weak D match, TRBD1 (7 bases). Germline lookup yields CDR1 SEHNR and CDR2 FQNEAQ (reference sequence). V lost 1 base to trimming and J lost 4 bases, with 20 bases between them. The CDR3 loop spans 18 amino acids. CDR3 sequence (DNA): TGTGCCAGCAGCTTAGGAGTGGGCGGGACAGAGTTATACAATGAGCAGTTCTTC. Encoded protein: CASSLGVGGTELYNEQFF.

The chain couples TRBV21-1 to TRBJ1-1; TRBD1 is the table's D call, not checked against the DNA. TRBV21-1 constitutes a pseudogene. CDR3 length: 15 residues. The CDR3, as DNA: TGTGCCAGCAGCCCTAACGGGGGGCGGAACACTGAAGCTTTCTTT. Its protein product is CASSPNGGRNTEAFF.

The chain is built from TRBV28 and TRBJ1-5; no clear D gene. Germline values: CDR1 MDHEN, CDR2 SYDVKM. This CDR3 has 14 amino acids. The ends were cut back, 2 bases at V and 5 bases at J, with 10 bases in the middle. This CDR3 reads CASSLPQRDQPQHF. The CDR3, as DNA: TGTGCCAGCAGTTTACCCCAAAGGGATCAGCCCCAGCATTTT.

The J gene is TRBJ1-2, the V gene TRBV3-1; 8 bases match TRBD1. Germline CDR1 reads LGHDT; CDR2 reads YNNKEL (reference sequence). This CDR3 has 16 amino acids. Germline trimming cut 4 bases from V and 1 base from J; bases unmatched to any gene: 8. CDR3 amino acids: CASSRRQGNLNYGYTF. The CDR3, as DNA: TGTGCCAGCAGCCGACGACAGGGGAACCTTAACTATGGCTACACCTTC.

This CDR3 is CASSYRGSGGTQYF. The CDR3 nucleotides are TGCGCCAGCTCCTACAGGGGGTCGGGAGGGACCCAGTACTTC. This chain uses TRBV5-1 with TRBJ2-5; tentative D call: TRBD1 (8 bases). The CDR3 runs to 14 residues. V was clipped by 7 bases and J by 7 bases, with 20 bases between them. The germline gives CDR1 SGHRS, CDR2 YFSETQ.

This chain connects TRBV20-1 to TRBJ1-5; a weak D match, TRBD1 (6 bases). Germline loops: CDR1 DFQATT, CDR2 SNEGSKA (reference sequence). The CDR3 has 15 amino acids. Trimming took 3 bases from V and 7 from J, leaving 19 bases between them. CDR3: CSASGATGAWQPQHF. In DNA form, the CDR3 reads TGCAGTGCTAGCGGTGCAACGGGGGCATGGCAGCCCCAGCATTTT.

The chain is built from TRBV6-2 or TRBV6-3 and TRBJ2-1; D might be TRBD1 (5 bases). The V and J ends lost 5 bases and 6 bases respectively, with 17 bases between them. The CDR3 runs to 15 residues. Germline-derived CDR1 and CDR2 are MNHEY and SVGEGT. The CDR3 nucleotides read TGTGCCAGCAGTGCCTGGGGCCTAAGGATCAATGAGCAGTTCTTC. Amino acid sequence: CASSAWGLRINEQFF.

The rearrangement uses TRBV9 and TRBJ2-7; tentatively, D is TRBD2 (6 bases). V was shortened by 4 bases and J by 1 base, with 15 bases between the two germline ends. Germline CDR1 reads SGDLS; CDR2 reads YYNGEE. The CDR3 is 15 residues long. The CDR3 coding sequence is TGTGCCAGCAGCTCAACTAGCCCGGGGTCCTACGAGCAGTACGTC. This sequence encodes CASSSTSPGSYEQYV.

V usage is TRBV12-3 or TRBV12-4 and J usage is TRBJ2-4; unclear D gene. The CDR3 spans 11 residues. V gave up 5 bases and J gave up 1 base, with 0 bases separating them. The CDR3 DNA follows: TGTGCCAGCAGTGCCAAAAACATTCAGTACTTC. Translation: CASSAKNIQYF.

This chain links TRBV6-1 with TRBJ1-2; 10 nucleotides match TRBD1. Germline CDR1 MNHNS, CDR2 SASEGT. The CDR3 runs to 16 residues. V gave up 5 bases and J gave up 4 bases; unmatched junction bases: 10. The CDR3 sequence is CASSIIDRGRVYGYTF. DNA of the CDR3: TGTGCCAGCAGTATTATAGACAGGGGGCGCGTCTATGGCTACACCTTC.

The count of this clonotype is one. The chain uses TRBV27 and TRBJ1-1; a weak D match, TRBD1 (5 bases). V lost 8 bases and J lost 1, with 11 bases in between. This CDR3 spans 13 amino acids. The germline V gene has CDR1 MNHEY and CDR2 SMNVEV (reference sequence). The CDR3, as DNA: TGTGCCAGCCGAAGTAGGGGGAACACTGAAGCTTTCTTT. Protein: CASRSRGNTEAFF.

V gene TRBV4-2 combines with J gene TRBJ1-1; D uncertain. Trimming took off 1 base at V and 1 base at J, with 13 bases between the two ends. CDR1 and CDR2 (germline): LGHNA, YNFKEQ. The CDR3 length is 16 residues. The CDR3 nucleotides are TGTGCCAGCAGCCAAGTGCGTTCCTTTCAGAACACTGAAGCTTTCTTT. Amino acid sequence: CASSQVRSFQNTEAFF.

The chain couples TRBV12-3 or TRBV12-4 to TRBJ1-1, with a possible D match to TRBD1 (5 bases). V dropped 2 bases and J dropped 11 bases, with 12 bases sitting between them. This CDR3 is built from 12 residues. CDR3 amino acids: CASSLSGSGAFF. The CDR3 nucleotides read TGTGCCAGCAGTTTATCAGGGTCAGGGGCTTTCTTT.

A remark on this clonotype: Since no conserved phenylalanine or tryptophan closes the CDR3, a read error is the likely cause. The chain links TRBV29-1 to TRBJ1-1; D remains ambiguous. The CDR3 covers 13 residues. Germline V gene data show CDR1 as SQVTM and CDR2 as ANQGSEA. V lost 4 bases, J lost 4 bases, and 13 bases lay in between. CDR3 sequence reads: CSVGGQLGTEAFL. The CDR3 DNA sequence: TGCAGCGTTGGGGGTCAATTGGGCACTGAAGCTTTCCTT.

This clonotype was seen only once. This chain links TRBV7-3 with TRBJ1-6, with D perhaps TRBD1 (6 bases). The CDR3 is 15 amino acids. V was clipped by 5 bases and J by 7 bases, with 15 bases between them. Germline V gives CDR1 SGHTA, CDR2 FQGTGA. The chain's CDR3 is CASSLQTGRNSPLHF. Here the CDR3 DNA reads TGTGCCAGCAGCCTACAGACAGGTAGAAATTCACCCCTCCACTTT.

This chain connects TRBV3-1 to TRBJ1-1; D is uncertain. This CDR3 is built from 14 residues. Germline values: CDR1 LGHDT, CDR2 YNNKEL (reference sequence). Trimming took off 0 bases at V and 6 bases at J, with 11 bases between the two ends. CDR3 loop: CASSQDLERPEAFF. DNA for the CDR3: TGTGCCAGCAGCCAAGATCTGGAAAGACCTGAAGCTTTCTTT.